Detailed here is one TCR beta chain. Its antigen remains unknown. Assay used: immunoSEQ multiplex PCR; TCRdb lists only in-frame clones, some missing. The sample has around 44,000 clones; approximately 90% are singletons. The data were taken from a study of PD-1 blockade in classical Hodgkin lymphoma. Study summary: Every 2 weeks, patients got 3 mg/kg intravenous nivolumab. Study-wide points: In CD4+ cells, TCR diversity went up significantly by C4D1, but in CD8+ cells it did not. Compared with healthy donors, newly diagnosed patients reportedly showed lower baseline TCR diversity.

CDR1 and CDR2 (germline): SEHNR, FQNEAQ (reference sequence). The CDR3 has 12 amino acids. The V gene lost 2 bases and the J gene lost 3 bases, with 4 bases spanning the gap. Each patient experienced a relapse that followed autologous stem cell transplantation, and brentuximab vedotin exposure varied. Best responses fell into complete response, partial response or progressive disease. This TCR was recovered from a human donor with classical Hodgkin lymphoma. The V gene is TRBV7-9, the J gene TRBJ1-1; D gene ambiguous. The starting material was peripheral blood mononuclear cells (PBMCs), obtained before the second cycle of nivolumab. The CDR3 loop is CASSLTDTEAFF. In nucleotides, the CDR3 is TGTGCCAGCAGCTTAACCGACACTGAAGCTTTCTTT.